This TCR beta chain was sequenced during a study of shared clonotypes between healthy human individuals. Here immunoSEQ multiplex PCR was the method, and the copy in TCRdb shows in-frame clones only, minus some. Among about 500,000 clones listed, 75% to 80% were seen once. This clone showed up many times. Other DNA variants within this sample encode the same CDR3. Germline values: CDR1 SNHLY, CDR2 FYNNEI. The CDR3 spans 11 residues. The V end lost 2 bases, the J end lost 3 bases, and 1 base lay between the germline ends. This TCR was recovered from a woman aged 40 to 55 in good health. Some clones in this sample may be carry-over from other donors' samples. The rearrangement links TRBV2 to TRBJ1-1; D is unclear. The sample consisted of PBMCs. For the CDR3, the DNA is TGTGCCAGCAGTGAATACACTGAAGCTTTCTTT. Encoded protein: CASSEYTEAFF.